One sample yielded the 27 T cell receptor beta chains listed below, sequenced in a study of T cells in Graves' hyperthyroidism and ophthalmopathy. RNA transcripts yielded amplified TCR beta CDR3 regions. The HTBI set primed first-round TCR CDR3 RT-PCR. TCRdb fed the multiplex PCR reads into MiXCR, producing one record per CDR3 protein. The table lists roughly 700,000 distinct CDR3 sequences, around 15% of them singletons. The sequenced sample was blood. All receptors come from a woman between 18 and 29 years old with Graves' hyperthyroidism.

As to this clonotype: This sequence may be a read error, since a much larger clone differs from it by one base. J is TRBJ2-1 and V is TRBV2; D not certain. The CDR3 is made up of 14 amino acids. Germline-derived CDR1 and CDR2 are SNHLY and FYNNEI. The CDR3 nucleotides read TGTGCCATCCCGAGCTTGAATAGCAAGAATGAGCATTTCTTC. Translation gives CAIPSLNSKNEHFF.

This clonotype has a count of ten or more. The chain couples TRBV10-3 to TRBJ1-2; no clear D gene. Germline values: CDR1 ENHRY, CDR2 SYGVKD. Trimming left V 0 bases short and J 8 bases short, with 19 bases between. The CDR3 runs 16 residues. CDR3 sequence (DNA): TGTGCCATCAGTGAGTCCGAACGAGACGCTACTTACGGCTACACCTTC. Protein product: CAISESERDATYGYTF.

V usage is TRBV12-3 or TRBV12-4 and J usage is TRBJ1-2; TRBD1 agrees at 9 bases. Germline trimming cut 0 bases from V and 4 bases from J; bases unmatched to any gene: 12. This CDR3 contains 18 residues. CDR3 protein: CASSLASSGTGRLYGYTF. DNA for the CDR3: TGTGCCAGCAGTTTAGCGTCTAGCGGGACAGGGCGGCTCTATGGCTACACCTTC.

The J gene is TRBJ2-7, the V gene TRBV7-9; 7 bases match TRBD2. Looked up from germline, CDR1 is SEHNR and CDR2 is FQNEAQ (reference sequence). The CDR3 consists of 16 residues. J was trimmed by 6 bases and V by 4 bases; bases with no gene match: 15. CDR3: CASSSKGAGRQSEQYF. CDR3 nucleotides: TGTGCCAGCAGCTCAAAAGGGGCCGGGAGGCAAAGCGAGCAGTACTTC.

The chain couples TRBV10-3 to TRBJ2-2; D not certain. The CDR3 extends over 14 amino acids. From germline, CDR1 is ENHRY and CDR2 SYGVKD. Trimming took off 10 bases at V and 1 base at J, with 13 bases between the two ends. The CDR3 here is CASATLQNTGELFF. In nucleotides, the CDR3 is TGTGCCAGCGCGACCCTCCAGAACACCGGGGAGCTGTTTTTT.

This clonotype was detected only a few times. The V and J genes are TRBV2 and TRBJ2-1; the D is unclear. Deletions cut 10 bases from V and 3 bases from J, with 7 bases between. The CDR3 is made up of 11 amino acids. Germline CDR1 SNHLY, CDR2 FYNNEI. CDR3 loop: CAIALYNEQFF. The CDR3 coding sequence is TGTGCCATCGCGCTCTACAATGAGCAGTTCTTC.

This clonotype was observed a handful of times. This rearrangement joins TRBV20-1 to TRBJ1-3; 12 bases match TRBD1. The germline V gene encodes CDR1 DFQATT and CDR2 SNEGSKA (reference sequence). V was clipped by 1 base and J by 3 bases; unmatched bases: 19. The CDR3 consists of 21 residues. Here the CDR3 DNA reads TGCAGTGCTAGAGGACACCGGGGGTTGGGGACAGGGGGCGCCGGTGGAAACACCATATATTTT. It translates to CSARGHRGLGTGGAGGNTIYF.

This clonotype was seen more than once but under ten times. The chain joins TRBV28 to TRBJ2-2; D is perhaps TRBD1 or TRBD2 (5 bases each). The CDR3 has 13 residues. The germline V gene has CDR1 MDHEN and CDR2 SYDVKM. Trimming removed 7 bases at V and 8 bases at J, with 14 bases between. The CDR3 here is CASTGTLGGELFF. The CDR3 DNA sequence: TGTGCCAGCACCGGGACCCTAGGGGGGGAGCTGTTTTTT.

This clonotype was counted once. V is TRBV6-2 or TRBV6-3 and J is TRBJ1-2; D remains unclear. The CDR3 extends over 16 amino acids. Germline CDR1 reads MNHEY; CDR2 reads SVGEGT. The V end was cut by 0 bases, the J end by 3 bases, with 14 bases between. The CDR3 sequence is CASSYSGGRRHYGYTF. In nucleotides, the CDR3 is TGTGCCAGCAGTTACTCAGGAGGTCGCCGCCACTATGGCTACACCTTC.

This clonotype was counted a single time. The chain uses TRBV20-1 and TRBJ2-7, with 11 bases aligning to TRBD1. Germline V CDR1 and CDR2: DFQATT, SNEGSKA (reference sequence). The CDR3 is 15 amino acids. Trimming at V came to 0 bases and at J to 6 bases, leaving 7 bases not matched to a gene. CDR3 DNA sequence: TGCAGTGCTAGAGACCCAGGACAGGGGGCCCCCGAGCAGTACTTC. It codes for CSARDPGQGAPEQYF.

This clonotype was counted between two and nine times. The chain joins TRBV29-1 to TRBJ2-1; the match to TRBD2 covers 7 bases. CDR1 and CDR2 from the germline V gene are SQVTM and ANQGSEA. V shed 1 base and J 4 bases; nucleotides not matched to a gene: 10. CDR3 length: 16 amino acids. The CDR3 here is CSVEGEGNGAYNEQFF. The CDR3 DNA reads TGCAGCGTTGAAGGGGAGGGTAATGGGGCTTACAATGAGCAGTTCTTC.

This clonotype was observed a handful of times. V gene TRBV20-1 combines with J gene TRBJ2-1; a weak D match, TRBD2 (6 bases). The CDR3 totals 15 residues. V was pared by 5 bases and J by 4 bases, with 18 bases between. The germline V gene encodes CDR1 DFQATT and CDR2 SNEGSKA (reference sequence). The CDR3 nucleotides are TGCAGTGCTCCGCATAGCGGTACCGGATACAATGAGCAGTTCTTC. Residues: CSAPHSGTGYNEQFF.

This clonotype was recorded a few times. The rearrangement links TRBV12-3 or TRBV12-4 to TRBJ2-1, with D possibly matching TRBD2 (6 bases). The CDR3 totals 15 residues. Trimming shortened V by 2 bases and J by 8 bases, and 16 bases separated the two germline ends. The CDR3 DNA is TGTGCCAGCAGTTTACAAGCGGGCACTTACGATGAGCAGTTCTTC. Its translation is CASSLQAGTYDEQFF.

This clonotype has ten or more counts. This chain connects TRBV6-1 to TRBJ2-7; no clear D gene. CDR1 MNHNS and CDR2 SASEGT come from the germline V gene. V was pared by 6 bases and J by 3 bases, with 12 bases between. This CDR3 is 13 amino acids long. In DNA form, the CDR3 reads TGTGCCAGCAGACCCGGGCGCAGCTACGAGCAGTACTTC. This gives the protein CASRPGRSYEQYF.

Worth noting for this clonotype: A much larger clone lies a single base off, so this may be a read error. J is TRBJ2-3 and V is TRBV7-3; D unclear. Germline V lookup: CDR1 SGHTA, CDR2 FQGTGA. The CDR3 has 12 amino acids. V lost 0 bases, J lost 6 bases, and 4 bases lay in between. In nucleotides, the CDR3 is TGTGCCAGCAGCTTAACGAGGGATACGCAGTATTTT. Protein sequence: CASSLTRDTQYF.

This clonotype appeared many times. This CDR3 reads CASSPAMGNEKLFF. The CDR3 nucleotides read TGTGCCAGCTCACCAGCCATGGGGAATGAAAAACTGTTTTTT. V usage is TRBV18 and J usage is TRBJ1-4; D remains ambiguous. Between the trimmed V and J ends, which lost 2 bases and 5 bases, there was a span of 9 bases. Germline assignment: CDR1 KGHSH and CDR2 LQKENI. CDR3 length: 14 residues.

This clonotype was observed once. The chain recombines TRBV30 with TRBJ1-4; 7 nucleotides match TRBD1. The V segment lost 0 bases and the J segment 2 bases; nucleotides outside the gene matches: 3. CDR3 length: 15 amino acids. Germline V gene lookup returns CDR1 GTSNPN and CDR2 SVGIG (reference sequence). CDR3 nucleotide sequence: TGTGCCTGGAGTGTAGGGGGCGCGACTAATGAAAAACTGTTTTTT. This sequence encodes CAWSVGGATNEKLFF. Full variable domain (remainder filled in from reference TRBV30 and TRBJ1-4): SQTIHQWPATLVQPVGSPLSLECTVEGTSNPNLYWYRQAAGRGLQLLFYSVGIGQISSEVPQNLSASRPQDRQFILSSKKLLLSDSGFYLCAWSVGGATNEKLFFGSGTQLSVL.

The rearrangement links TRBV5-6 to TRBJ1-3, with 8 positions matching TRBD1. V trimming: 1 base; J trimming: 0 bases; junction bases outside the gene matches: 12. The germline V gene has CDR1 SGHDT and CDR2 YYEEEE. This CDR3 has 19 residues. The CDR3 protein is CASSLRDRNYYYSGNTIYF. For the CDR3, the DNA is TGTGCCAGCAGCTTGCGGGACAGGAATTATTATTACTCTGGAAACACCATATATTTT.

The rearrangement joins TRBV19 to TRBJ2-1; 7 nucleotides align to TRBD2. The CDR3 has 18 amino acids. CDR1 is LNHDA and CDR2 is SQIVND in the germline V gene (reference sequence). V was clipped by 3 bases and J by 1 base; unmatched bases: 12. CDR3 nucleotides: TGTGCCAGTAGTATCCGTGATAGCGGGCTAGGGTCCTACAATGAGCAGTTCTTC. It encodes CASSIRDSGLGSYNEQFF.

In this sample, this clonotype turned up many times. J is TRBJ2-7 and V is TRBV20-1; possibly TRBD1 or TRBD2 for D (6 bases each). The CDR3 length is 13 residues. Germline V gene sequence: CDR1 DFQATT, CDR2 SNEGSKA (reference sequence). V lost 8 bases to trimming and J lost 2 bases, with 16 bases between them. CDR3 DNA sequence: TGCAGTCCGAAAGGGGGGAGTACCTACGAGCAGTACTTC. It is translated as CSPKGGSTYEQYF.

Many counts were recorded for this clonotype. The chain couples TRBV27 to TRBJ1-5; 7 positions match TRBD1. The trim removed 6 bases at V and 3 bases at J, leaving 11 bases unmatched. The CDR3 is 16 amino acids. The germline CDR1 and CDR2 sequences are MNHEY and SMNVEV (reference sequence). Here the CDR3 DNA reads TGTGCCAGCAGAAATTCAGGGGGAGACTACAATCAGCCCCAGCATTTT. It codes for CASRNSGGDYNQPQHF.

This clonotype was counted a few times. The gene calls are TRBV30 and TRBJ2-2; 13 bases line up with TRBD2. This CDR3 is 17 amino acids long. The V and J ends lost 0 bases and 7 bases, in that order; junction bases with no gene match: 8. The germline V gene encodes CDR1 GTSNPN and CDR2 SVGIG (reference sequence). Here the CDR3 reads CAWSVSRTSGSRGELFF. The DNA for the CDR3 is TGTGCCTGGAGTGTCTCTCGGACTAGCGGGAGTCGCGGGGAGCTGTTTTTT. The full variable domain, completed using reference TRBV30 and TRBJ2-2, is SQTIHQWPATLVQPVGSPLSLECTVEGTSNPNLYWYRQAAGRGLQLLFYSVGIGQISSEVPQNLSASRPQDRQFILSSKKLLLSDSGFYLCAWSVSRTSGSRGELFFGEGSRLTVL.

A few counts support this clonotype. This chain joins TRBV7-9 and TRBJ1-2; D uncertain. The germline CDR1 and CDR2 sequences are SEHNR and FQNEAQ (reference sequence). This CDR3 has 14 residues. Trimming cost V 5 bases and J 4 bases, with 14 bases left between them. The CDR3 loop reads CASSGRFVPYGYTF. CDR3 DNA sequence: TGTGCCAGCAGCGGCCGATTCGTTCCCTATGGCTACACCTTC. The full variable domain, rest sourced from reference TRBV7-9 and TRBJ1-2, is DTGVSQNPRHKITKRGQNVTFRCDPISEHNRLYWYRQTLGQGPEFLTYFQNEAQLEKSRLLSDRFSAERPKGSFSTLEIQRTEQGDSAMYLCASSGRFVPYGYTFGSGTRLTVV.

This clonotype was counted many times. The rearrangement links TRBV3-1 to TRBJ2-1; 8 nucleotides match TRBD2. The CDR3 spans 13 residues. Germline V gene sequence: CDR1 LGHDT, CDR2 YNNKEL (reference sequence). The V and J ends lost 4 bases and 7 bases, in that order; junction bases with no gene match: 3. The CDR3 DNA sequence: TGTGCCAGCAGCCCACGGGGGGGAAATGAGCAGTTCTTC. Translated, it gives CASSPRGGNEQFF.

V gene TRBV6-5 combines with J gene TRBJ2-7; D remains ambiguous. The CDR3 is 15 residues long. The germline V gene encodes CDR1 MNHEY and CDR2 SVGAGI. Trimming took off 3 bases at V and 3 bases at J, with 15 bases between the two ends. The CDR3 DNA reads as TGTGCCAGCAGTTATCTCGCCGAAACCCACTACGAGCAGTACTTC. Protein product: CASSYLAETHYEQYF.

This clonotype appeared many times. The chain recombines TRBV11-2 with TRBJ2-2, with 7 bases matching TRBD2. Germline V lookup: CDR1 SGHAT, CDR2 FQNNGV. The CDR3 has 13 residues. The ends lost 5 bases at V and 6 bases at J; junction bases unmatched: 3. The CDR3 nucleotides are TGTGCCAGCAGCCCGCTAGCGGCCGGGGAGCTGTTTTTT. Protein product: CASSPLAAGELFF.

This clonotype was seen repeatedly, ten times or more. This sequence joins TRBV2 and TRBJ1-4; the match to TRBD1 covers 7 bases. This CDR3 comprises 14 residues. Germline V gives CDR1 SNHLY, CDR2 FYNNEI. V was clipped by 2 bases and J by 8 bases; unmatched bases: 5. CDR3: CASSESTGEEKLFF. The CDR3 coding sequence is TGTGCCAGCAGTGAATCAACAGGGGAGGAAAAACTGTTTTTT.